The 29 T cell receptor beta chains in this list originate from one sample, sequenced in a study of OX40 agonist ivuxolimab in advanced cancers. Method: immunoSEQ multiplex PCR; TCRdb's copy keeps in-frame clones and lacks some. Among about 100,000 clones listed, 90% were seen once. The sequenced sample was CD4+ or CD8+ T cells sorted from blood, obtained in a trial of the OX40 agonist ivuxolimab. The receptors stem from an adult with an advanced solid tumor such as melanoma, head and neck, liver or kidney cancer.

V and J are TRBV5-4 and TRBJ2-7; D remains ambiguous. CDR3 length: 12 amino acids. Germline CDR1 reads SGHNT; CDR2 reads YYREEE (reference sequence). V shed 0 bases and J shed 2 bases, with 3 bases lying between them. DNA of the CDR3: TGTGCCAGCAGCTTGGCGGCCTACGAGCAGTACTTC. Translation gives CASSLAAYEQYF.

This chain uses TRBV19 with TRBJ2-3; possible D gene TRBD2, 5 bases. Germline V CDR1 and CDR2: LNHDA, SQIVND (reference sequence). Trimming shortened V by 6 bases and J by 6 bases, and 19 bases separated the two germline ends. This CDR3 comprises 15 residues. CDR3 loop: CASSSRGSSGDTQYF. CDR3 coding DNA: TGTGCCAGTAGCTCTCGGGGTAGCAGTGGGGATACGCAGTATTTT.

This chain uses TRBV7-9 with TRBJ2-7, with D perhaps TRBD2 (6 bases). The V and J ends lost 4 bases and 3 bases respectively, with 13 bases between them. CDR3 size: 14 residues. CDR1 is SEHNR, CDR2 FQNEAQ, per germline (reference sequence). CDR3 protein: CASSSRGLYYEQYF. The DNA of the CDR3 is TGTGCCAGCAGCTCCCGGGGACTGTACTACGAGCAGTACTTC.

The rearrangement uses TRBV5-1 and TRBJ2-5, with 8 nucleotides matching TRBD2. CDR1 is SGHRS and CDR2 is YFSETQ in the germline V gene. The ends lost 3 bases at V and 1 base at J; junction bases unmatched: 8. The CDR3 has 16 residues. This chain's CDR3 is CASSSPAGGGQETQYF. Here the CDR3 DNA reads TGCGCCAGCAGCTCCCCGGCGGGGGGAGGCCAAGAGACCCAGTACTTC.

V is TRBV6-1 and J is TRBJ2-7; no clear D gene. Germline-derived CDR1 and CDR2 are MNHNS and SASEGT. Trimming left V 1 base short and J 3 bases short, with 4 bases between. The CDR3 is made up of 12 amino acids. For the CDR3, the DNA is TGTGCCAGCAGTGAAGGGGGCTACGAGCAGTACTTC. This encodes CASSEGGYEQYF.

The V gene is TRBV11-3, the J gene TRBJ2-1; D is possibly TRBD1 (5 bases). The CDR3 runs 14 residues. Germline V gene lookup returns CDR1 SGHNT and CDR2 YENEEA. V shed 0 bases and J shed 8 bases, with 11 bases lying between them. CDR3 in amino acids: CASSLDPSRDEQFF. The CDR3 DNA reads TGTGCCAGCAGCTTAGACCCCTCCAGGGATGAGCAGTTCTTC.

V gene TRBV2 combines with J gene TRBJ2-5; perhaps TRBD2 as D (7 bases). The CDR3 is made up of 15 amino acids. V lost 7 bases to trimming and J lost 4 bases, with 19 bases between them. CDR1 is SNHLY, CDR2 FYNNEI, per germline. The CDR3 loop reads CASTTALGGAETQYF. In nucleotides, the CDR3 is TGTGCCAGCACCACCGCGCTGGGGGGGGCAGAGACCCAGTACTTC.

The gene calls are TRBV4-2 and TRBJ2-1; TRBD2 matches at 11 bases. The CDR3 totals 18 residues. The ends lost 0 bases at V and 6 bases at J; junction bases unmatched: 10. Germline assignment: CDR1 LGHNA and CDR2 YNFKEQ. This chain's CDR3 is CASSQERTSGWGGNEQFF. CDR3 bases: TGTGCCAGCAGCCAAGAAAGGACTAGCGGGTGGGGGGGCAATGAGCAGTTCTTC.

The genes are TRBV4-2 and TRBJ1-2, with D unclear. The CDR3 length is 15 residues. V was cut by 1 base and J by 2 bases, with 11 bases left in between. Germline assignment: CDR1 LGHNA and CDR2 YNFKEQ. Here the CDR3 reads CASSQGGSGNYGYTF. CDR3 DNA: TGTGCCAGCAGCCAAGGGGGTTCAGGAAACTATGGCTACACCTTC.

The chain uses TRBV10-3 and TRBJ2-7; 7 bases map to TRBD2. Looked up from germline, CDR1 is ENHRY and CDR2 is SYGVKD. This CDR3 region has 14 residues. V trimming: 6 bases; J trimming: 5 bases; junction bases outside the gene matches: 10. CDR3 coding DNA: TGTGCCATCAGCGGGAGGAGTCAGGCCGACGAGCAGTACTTC. Protein product: CAISGRSQADEQYF.

This CDR3 is CASSLQGEKLFF. The CDR3 DNA follows: TGTGCCAGCAGCCTCCAGGGGGAAAAACTGTTTTTT. J is TRBJ1-4 and V is TRBV9, with D possibly being TRBD1 (6 bases). The length of the CDR3 is 12 residues. The germline V and J ends were trimmed by 4 bases and 8 bases, with 9 bases remaining between them. Germline V gives CDR1 SGDLS, CDR2 YYNGEE.

This chain connects TRBV18 to TRBJ2-6, with unresolved D. The CDR3 runs 22 residues. V was pared by 2 bases and J by 0 bases, with 26 bases between. The V gene's germline CDR1 is KGHSH and CDR2 LQKENI. The CDR3 region is CASSPSFFRYRNVISGANVLTF. In DNA form, the CDR3 reads TGTGCCAGCTCACCATCCTTCTTCAGGTACAGAAACGTAATCTCTGGGGCCAACGTCCTGACTTTC.

The chain couples TRBV11-3 to TRBJ2-2; D is uncertain. The CDR3 contains 13 residues. Per germline, CDR1 SGHNT and CDR2 YENEEA. V lost 4 bases, J lost 8 bases, and 11 bases lay in between. The CDR3 sequence: CASSYPPRGELFF. For the CDR3, the DNA is TGTGCCAGCAGCTACCCCCCCAGGGGGGAGCTGTTTTTT.

This rearrangement joins TRBV10-1 to TRBJ2-1, with D tentatively TRBD2 (6 bases). Trimming took 4 bases from V and 7 from J, leaving 23 bases between them. This CDR3 contains 17 residues. Germline CDR1 reads WNHNN; CDR2 reads SYGVQD (reference sequence). This CDR3 is CASSGGGGLRVRNEQFF. The CDR3 DNA follows: TGCGCCAGCAGTGGGGGTGGAGGGCTGCGGGTGAGGAATGAGCAGTTCTTC.

This clone showed up just a few times. The J gene is TRBJ1-2, the V gene TRBV5-4, with a weak D call TRBD1 (6 bases). CDR3 length equals 15 residues. Per germline, CDR1 SGHNT and CDR2 YYREEE (reference sequence). V was clipped by 2 bases and J by 6 bases, with 17 bases between them. The CDR3 is CASSFGGGGPNGYTF. The CDR3, as DNA: TGTGCCAGCAGCTTTGGGGGAGGGGGACCGAATGGCTACACCTTC.

This clone was recorded once. The rearrangement joins TRBV2 to TRBJ1-2; D possibly corresponds to TRBD1 (5 bases). V lost 6 bases and J lost 1, with 12 bases in between. This CDR3 region has 14 residues. In germline, CDR1 is SNHLY, CDR2 FYNNEI. The DNA of the CDR3 is TGTGCCAGCAGCCGAAGACAGAGTAACTATGGCTACACCTTC. It specifies CASSRRQSNYGYTF.

About this clone itself: This specimen includes other DNA sequences encoding the same CDR3. The V call is TRBV28, the J call TRBJ1-2; D is unclear. Germline V gene lookup returns CDR1 MDHEN and CDR2 SYDVKM. Trimming cost V 1 base and J 5 bases, with 5 bases left between them. The CDR3 extends over 12 amino acids. CDR3 amino acids: CASSLSGYGYTF. DNA of the CDR3: TGTGCCAGCAGTTTATCCGGGTATGGCTACACCTTC.

This chain uses TRBV19 with TRBJ2-3; 10 bases line up with TRBD2. This CDR3 has 19 amino acids. Germline V lookup: CDR1 LNHDA, CDR2 SQIVND (reference sequence). The trim removed 1 base at V and 1 base at J, leaving 11 bases unmatched. As DNA, the CDR3 is TGTGCCAGTAGTATAGCGGGTCTAGCGGGAGTGGTCGGCACAGATACGCAGTATTTT. Translating gives CASSIAGLAGVVGTDTQYF.

This clone has just a few counts. The V and J genes are TRBV11-1 and TRBJ2-3; the match to TRBD2 covers 7 bases. V lost 4 bases, J lost 3 bases, and 10 bases stayed unmatched. CDR3 length: 16 amino acids. Germline CDR1 SGHAT, CDR2 FQDESV (reference sequence). The CDR3 region has the DNA TGTGCCAGCAGCTCCGGACTAGGTCCAGGGACAGATACGCAGTATTTT. Encoded protein: CASSSGLGPGTDTQYF.

The chain links TRBV10-3 to TRBJ1-4; a weak D match, TRBD1 (5 bases). CDR1 ENHRY and CDR2 SYGVKD come from the germline V gene. The CDR3 contains 15 residues. Trimming took off 0 bases at V and 4 bases at J, with 9 bases between the two ends. CDR3 in DNA: TGTGCCATCAGTGAGTCGGGGCAGATTAATGAAAAACTGTTTTTT. It translates to CAISESGQINEKLFF.

This clone was detected only once. The rearrangement links TRBV11-3 to TRBJ1-3; D is unresolved. This CDR3 has 12 residues. V gave up 3 bases and J gave up 8 bases, with 8 bases separating them. Germline loops: CDR1 SGHNT, CDR2 YENEEA. Here the CDR3 reads CASSLTSDTIYF. The CDR3 nucleotides read TGTGCCAGCAGCTTGACTTCAGACACCATATATTTT.

This sequence joins TRBV5-1 and TRBJ2-5; no firm D call. Germline V CDR1 and CDR2: SGHRS, YFSETQ. The CDR3 sequence is 14 residues long. Trimming took off 2 bases at V and 4 bases at J, with 12 bases between the two ends. CDR3 region: CASSFGPGGETQYF. The CDR3 DNA follows: TGCGCCAGCAGCTTTGGACCAGGCGGAGAGACCCAGTACTTC. Looking up the rest from reference TRBV5-1 and TRBJ2-5 gives the full variable domain: KAGVTQTPRYLIKTRGQQVTLSCSPISGHRSVSWYQQTPGQGLQFLFEYFSETQRNKGNFPGRFSGRQFSNSRSEMNVSTLELGDSALYLCASSFGPGGETQYFGPGTRLLVL.

This chain uses TRBV30 with TRBJ2-7; D is unclear. The CDR3 loop spans 12 amino acids. The V end was cut by 5 bases, the J end by 0 bases, with 8 bases between. Germline lookup yields CDR1 GTSNPN and CDR2 SVGIG (reference sequence). The CDR3 bases are TGTGCCTGGGCGACTTCCTCCTACGAGCAGTACTTC. Translating gives CAWATSSYEQYF.

The rearrangement uses TRBV5-4 and TRBJ1-1; no firm D call. This CDR3 contains 15 residues. V lost 4 bases and J 4 bases, leaving 17 bases between the germline ends. Germline lookup yields CDR1 SGHNT and CDR2 YYREEE (reference sequence). CDR3 amino acids: CASSPLGGFPTEAFF. The CDR3, as DNA: TGTGCCAGCAGCCCCCTGGGAGGATTCCCCACTGAAGCTTTCTTT. Filled out from reference TRBV5-4 and TRBJ1-1, the complete variable domain reads ETGVTQSPTHLIKTRGQQVTLRCSSQSGHNTVSWYQQALGQGPQFIFQYYREEENGRGNFPPRFSGLQFPNYSSELNVNALELDDSALYLCASSPLGGFPTEAFFGQGTRLTVV.

The chain uses TRBV20-1 and TRBJ2-1; no clear D gene. CDR1 and CDR2 from the germline V gene are DFQATT and SNEGSKA (reference sequence). Trimming took 5 bases from V and 5 from J, leaving 7 bases between them. The CDR3 is made up of 11 amino acids. The CDR3: CSAGRNNEQFF. CDR3 sequence (DNA): TGCAGTGCTGGGCGGAACAATGAGCAGTTCTTC.

The chain couples TRBV4-1 to TRBJ2-1; weak D call: TRBD2 (5 bases). CDR1 MGHRA and CDR2 YSYEKL come from the germline V gene. The CDR3 covers 13 residues. Trimming removed 1 base from V and 10 bases from J, with 11 bases in between. The CDR3 DNA reads TGCGCCAGCAGCCAAGTTGGGCCGGGAGAGCAGTTCTTC. Translated, it gives CASSQVGPGEQFF.

The gene calls are TRBV5-5 and TRBJ2-5; 8 bases line up with TRBD1. V shed 3 bases, J shed 8 bases, and the junction held 12 bases outside the gene matches. The germline CDR1 and CDR2 sequences are SGHKS and YYEKEE (reference sequence). The CDR3 covers 15 residues. CDR3 loop: CASSSERDRFSTQYF. CDR3 sequence (DNA): TGTGCCAGCAGCTCCGAAAGGGACAGGTTTTCAACCCAGTACTTC.

The rearrangement uses TRBV27 and TRBJ1-3, with 8 bases aligning to TRBD1. The junction had 12 bases not matched to a gene; V was cut back by 5 bases and J by 0 bases. There are 18 residues in the CDR3. Per germline, CDR1 MNHEY and CDR2 SMNVEV (reference sequence). The CDR3 nucleotides read TGTGCCAGCAGTCCTCCGGGACAGGTTCCGTCCTCTGGAAACACCATATATTTT. Amino acids: CASSPPGQVPSSGNTIYF.

The chain is built from TRBV9 and TRBJ2-1; 12 bases map to TRBD2. The length of the CDR3 is 15 residues. Looked up from germline, CDR1 is SGDLS and CDR2 is YYNGEE. V lost 4 bases, J lost 8 bases, and 7 bases stayed unmatched. The CDR3 DNA sequence: TGTGCCAGCAGCCTAAGGACTAGCGGGATATATGAGCAGTTCTTC. Its protein is CASSLRTSGIYEQFF.